The sequence of this T cell receptor beta chain was determined in a study of shared clonotypes between healthy human individuals. Study-wide points: Large depth notwithstanding, sorted-subset sequencing proved incomplete by rarefaction.

This table comes from immunoSEQ multiplex PCR, and its TCRdb copy is limited to in-frame clones, with some not included. Of around 2.5 million clones listed, over 85% were seen once; the top ten hold roughly 0.39%. Trimming left V 5 bases short and J 3 bases short, with 13 bases between. The CDR3 runs to 15 residues. The V gene's germline CDR1 is MNHNS and CDR2 SASEGT. A remark on this clone: The antigen is unknown.

The rearrangement links TRBV6-1 to TRBJ1-4; TRBD1 is a possible D gene (6 bases). The sample comprised naive CD4+ T cells from PBMCs. The subset was: CD45RA+ positively selected. This TCR came from a man younger than 35 in good health. Some clones in this sample may be carry-over from other donors' samples. The CDR3 region is CASSIQGLPNEKLFF. The CDR3 region has the DNA TGTGCCAGCAGTATCCAGGGGTTACCTAATGAAAAACTGTTTTTT.